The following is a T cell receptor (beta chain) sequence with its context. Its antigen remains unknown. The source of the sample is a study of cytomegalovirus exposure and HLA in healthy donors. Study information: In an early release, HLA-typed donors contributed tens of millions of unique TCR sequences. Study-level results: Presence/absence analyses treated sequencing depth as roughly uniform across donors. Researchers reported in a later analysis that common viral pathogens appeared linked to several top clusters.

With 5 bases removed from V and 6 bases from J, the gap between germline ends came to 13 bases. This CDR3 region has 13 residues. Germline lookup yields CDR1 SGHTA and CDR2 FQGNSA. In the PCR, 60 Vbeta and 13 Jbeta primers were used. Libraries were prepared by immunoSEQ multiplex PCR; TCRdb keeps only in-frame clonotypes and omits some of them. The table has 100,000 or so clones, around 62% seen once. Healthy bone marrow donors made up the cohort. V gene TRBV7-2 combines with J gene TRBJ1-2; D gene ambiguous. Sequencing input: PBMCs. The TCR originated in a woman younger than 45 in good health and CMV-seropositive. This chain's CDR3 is CASSPPLAHGYTF. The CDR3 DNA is TGTGCCAGCAGCCCCCCTTTGGCCCATGGCTACACCTTC.